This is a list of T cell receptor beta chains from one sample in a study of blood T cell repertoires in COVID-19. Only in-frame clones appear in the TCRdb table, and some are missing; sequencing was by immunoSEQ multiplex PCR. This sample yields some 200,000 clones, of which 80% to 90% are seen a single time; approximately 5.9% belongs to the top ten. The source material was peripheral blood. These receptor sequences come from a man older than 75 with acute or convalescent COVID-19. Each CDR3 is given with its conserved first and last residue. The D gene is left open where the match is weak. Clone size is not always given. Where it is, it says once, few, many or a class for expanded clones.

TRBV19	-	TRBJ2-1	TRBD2	TGTGCCAGTAGGCCCTCTAGCGGGGCCTACAATGAGCAGTTCTTC	CASRPSSGAYNEQFF
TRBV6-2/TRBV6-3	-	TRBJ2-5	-	TGTGCCAGCAGTGGAGGTGGGGGGACAGCCCAAGAGACCCAGTACTTC	CASSGGGGTAQETQYF
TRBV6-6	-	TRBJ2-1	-	TGTGCCAGCAGTCGAGGACTCCCCTCCTACAATGAGCAGTTCTTC	CASSRGLPSYNEQFF
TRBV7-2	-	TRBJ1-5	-	TGTGCCAGCAGCTTAGGGCAGGGGTACCAGCCCCAGCATTTT	CASSLGQGYQPQHF
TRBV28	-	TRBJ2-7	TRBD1	TGTGCCAGCATTGGGACAGAAGTAACCTACGAGCAGTACTTC	CASIGTEVTYEQYF
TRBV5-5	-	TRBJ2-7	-	TGTGCCAGCAGCTTGAGTGGCAGGGGAGCCTACGAGCAGTACTTC	CASSLSGRGAYEQYF
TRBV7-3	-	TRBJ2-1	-	TGTGCCAGCAGCTCGGGATCCCAGGCTTACAATGAGCAGTTCTTC	CASSSGSQAYNEQFF
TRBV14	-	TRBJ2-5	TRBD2	TGTGCCAGCAGCCCCTATTCGGGTAGCGGGATCCAAGAGACCCAGTACTTC	CASSPYSGSGIQETQYF
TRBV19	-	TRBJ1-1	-	TGTGCCAGTAGTATAGCAGGGCTTGCTGAAGCTTTCTTT	CASSIAGLAEAFF
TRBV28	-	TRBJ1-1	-	TGTGCCAGCACATCTACAGGACCCAGTGAAGCTTTCTTT	CASTSTGPSEAFF
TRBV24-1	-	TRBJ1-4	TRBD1	TGTGCCACCAGTGATACAGGGGCTTCGGGTGAAAAACTGTTTTTT	CATSDTGASGEKLFF
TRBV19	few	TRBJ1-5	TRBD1	TGTGCCAGTAGAGACCTGGACAGGGGAAGCAATCAGCCCCAGCATTTT	CASRDLDRGSNQPQHF
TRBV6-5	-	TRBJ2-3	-	TGTGCCAGCGCCCTAGGTGTCACAGATACGCAGTATTTT	CASALGVTDTQYF
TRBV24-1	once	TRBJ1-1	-	TGTGCCACCAGTGATTTGAGTACAGGTGAAGCTTTCTTT	CATSDLSTGEAFF
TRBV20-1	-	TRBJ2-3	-	TGCAGTGCTGTCCGGACAGATACGCAGTATTTT	CSAVRTDTQYF
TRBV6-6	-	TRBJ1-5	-	TGTGCCAGCAGTCAAAGGGCCAGGGAGGCTCGTAATCAGCCCCAGCATTTT	CASSQRAREARNQPQHF
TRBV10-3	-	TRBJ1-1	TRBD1	TGTGCCACCCATCCCGGGCCAGGGGGGATGAACACTGAAGCTTTCTTT	CATHPGPGGMNTEAFF
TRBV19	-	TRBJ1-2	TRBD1	TGTGCCAGTACCCTAGGCGGGACAGGGAGCTATGGCTACACCTTC	CASTLGGTGSYGYTF